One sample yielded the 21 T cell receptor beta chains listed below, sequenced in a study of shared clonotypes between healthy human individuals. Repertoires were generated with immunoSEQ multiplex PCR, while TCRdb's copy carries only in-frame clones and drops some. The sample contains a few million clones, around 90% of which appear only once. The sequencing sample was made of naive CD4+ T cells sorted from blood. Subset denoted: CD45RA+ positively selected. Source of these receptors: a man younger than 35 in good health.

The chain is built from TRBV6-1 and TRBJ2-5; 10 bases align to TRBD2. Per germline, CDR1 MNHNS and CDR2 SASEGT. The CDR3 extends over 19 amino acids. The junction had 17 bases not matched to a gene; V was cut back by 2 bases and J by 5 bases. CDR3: CASSEIFGGLAGVGETQYF. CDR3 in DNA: TGTGCCAGCAGTGAAATCTTCGGGGGGCTAGCGGGAGTAGGGGAGACCCAGTACTTC.

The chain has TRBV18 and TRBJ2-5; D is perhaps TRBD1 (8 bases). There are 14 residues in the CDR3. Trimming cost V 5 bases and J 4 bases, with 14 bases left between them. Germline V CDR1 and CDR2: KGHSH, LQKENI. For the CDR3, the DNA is TGTGCCAGCTCATCGAACAGGGGGGGAGAGACCCAGTACTTC. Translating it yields CASSSNRGGETQYF.

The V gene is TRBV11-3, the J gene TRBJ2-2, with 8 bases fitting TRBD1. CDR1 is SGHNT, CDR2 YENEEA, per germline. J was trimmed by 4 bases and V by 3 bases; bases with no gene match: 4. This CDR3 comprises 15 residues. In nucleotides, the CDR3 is TGTGCCAGCAGCTTCCGGGACAGGACCACCGGGGAGCTGTTTTTT. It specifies CASSFRDRTTGELFF.

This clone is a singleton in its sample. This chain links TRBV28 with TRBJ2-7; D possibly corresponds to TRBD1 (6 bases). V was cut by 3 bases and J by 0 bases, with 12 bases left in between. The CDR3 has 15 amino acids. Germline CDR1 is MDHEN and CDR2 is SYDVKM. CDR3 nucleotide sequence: TGTGCCAGCAGTTTCTCTACAGGGTTCTCCTACGAGCAGTACTTC. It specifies CASSFSTGFSYEQYF.

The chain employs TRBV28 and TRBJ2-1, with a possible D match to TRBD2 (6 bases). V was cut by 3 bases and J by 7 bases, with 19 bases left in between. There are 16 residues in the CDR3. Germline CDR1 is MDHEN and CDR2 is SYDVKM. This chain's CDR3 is CASSFNGPGEGNEQFF. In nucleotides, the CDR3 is TGTGCCAGCAGTTTTAACGGACCGGGGGAAGGGAATGAGCAGTTCTTC.

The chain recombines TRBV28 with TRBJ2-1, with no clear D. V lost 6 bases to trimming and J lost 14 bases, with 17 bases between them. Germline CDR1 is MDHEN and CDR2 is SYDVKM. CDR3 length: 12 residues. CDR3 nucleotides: TGTGCCAGCAGCCGACGACCATATGGCGAGTTCTTC. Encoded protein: CASSRRPYGEFF.

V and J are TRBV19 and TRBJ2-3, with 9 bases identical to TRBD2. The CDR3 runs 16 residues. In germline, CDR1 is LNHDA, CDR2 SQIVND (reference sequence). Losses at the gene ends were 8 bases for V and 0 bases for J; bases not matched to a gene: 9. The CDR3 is CASSSGGSISTDTQYF. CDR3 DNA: TGTGCCAGTTCAAGCGGGGGGAGCATTAGCACAGATACGCAGTATTTT. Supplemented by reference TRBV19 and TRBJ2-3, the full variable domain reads DGGITQSPKYLFRKEGQNVTLSCEQNLNHDAMYWYRQDPGQGLRLIYYSQIVNDFQKGDIAEGYSVSREKKESFPLTVTSAQKNPTAFYLCASSSGGSISTDTQYFGPGTRLTVL.

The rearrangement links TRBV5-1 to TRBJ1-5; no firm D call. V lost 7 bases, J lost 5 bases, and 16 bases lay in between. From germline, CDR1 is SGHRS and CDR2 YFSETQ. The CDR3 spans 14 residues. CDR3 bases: TGCGCCAGCGCCCCGTCGGAATACCATCAGCCCCAGCATTTT. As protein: CASAPSEYHQPQHF. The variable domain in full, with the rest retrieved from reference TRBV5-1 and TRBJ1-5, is KAGVTQTPRYLIKTRGQQVTLSCSPISGHRSVSWYQQTPGQGLQFLFEYFSETQRNKGNFPGRFSGRQFSNSRSEMNVSTLELGDSALYLCASAPSEYHQPQHFGDGTRLSIL.

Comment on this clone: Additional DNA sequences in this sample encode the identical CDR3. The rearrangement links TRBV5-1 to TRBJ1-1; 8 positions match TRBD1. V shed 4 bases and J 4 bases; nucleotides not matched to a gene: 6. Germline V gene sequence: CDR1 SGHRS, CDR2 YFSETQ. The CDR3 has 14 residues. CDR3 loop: CASSPGTGGTEAFF. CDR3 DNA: TGCGCCAGCAGCCCGGGGACAGGAGGCACTGAAGCTTTCTTT.

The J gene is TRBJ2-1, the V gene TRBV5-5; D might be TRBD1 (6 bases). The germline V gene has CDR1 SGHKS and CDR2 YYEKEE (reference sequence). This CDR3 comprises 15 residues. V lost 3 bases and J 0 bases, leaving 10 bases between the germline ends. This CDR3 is CASSSTGYSYNEQFF. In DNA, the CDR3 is TGTGCCAGCAGCTCGACAGGATACTCCTACAATGAGCAGTTCTTC.

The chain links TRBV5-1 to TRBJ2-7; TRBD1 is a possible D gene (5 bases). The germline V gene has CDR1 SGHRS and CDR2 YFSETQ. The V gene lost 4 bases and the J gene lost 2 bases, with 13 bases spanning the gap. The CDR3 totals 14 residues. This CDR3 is CASSDRLPPYEQYF. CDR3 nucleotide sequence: TGCGCCAGCAGCGACAGACTTCCCCCCTACGAGCAGTACTTC. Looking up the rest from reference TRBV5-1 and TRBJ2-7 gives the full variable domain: KAGVTQTPRYLIKTRGQQVTLSCSPISGHRSVSWYQQTPGQGLQFLFEYFSETQRNKGNFPGRFSGRQFSNSRSEMNVSTLELGDSALYLCASSDRLPPYEQYFGPGTRLTVT.

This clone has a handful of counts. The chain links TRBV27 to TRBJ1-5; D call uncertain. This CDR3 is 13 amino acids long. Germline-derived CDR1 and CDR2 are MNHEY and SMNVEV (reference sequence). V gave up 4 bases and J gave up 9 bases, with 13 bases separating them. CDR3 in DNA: TGTGCCAGCAGTTCGGCCCAGTTAATGCCCCAGCATTTT. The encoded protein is CASSSAQLMPQHF.

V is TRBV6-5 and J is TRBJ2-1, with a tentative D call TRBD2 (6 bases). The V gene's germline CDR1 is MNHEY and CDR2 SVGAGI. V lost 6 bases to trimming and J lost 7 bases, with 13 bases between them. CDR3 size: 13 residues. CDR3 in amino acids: CASRVASVNEQFF. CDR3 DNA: TGTGCCAGCAGAGTAGCTAGCGTAAATGAGCAGTTCTTC.

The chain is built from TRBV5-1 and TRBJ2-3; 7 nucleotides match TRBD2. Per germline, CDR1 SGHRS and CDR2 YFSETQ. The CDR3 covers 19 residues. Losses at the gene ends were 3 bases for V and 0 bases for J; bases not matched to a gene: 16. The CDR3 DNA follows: TGCGCCAGCAGCTCAGAACCGGGACTATCAACGCCTAGCACAGATACGCAGTATTTT. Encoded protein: CASSSEPGLSTPSTDTQYF.

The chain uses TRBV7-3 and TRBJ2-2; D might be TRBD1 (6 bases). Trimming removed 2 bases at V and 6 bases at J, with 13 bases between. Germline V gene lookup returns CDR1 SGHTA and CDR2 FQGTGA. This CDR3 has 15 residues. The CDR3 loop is CASSLSLQGAGELFF. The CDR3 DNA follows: TGTGCCAGCAGCTTATCGCTACAGGGCGCCGGGGAGCTGTTTTTT.

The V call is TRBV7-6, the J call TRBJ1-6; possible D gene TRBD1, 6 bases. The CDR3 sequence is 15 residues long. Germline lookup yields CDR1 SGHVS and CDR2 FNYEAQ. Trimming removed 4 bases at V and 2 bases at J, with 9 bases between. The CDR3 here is CASSSQGAYNSPLHF. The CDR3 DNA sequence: TGTGCCAGCAGCTCACAGGGTGCCTATAATTCACCCCTCCACTTT.

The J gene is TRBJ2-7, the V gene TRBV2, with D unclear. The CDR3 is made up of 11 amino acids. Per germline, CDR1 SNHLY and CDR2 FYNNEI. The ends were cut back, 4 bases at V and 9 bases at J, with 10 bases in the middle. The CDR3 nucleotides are TGTGCCAGCAGTGTTGTCATCACGCAGTACTTC. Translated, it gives CASSVVITQYF. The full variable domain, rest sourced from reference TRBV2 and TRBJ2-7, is EPEVTQTPSHQVTQMGQEVILRCVPISNHLYFYWYRQILGQKVEFLVSFYNNEISEKSEIFDDQFSVERPDGSNFTLKIRSTKLEDSAMYFCASSVVITQYFGPGTRLTVT.

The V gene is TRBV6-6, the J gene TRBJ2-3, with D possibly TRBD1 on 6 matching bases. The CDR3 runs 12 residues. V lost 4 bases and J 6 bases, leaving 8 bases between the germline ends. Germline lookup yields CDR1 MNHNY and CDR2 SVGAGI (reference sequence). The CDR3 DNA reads TGTGCCAGCAGTTTTAGGGGGGATACGCAGTATTTT. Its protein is CASSFRGDTQYF.

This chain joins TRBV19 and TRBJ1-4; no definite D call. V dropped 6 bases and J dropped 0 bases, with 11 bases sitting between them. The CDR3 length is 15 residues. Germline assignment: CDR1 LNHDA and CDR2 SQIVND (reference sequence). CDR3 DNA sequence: TGTGCCAGTAGGGGCGGCGATGCAACTAATGAAAAACTGTTTTTT. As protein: CASRGGDATNEKLFF.

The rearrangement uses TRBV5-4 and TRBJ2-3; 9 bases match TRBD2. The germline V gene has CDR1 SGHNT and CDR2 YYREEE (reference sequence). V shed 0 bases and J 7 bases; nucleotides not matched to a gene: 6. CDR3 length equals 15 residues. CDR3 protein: CASSLDLSGRNTQYF. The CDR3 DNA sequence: TGTGCCAGCAGCTTGGATCTGAGCGGGAGGAATACGCAGTATTTT.

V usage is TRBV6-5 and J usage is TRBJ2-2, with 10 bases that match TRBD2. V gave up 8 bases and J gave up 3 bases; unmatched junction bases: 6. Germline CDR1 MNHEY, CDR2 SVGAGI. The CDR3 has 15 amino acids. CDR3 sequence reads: CASLRLAGDTGELFF. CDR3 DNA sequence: TGTGCCAGCCTCAGGCTAGCGGGAGACACCGGGGAGCTGTTTTTT.